There are many counts of the clone carrying this T cell receptor (beta chain). Its cognate antigen is unknown. On sorted subsets, replicate PCRs used roughly 220 ng DNA, or about 33,000 T cell genomes. Data came from immunoSEQ multiplex PCR; TCRdb stores just in-frame clones and leaves some out. The sample shows tens of thousands of clones, about 64% of them seen only once. The trim removed 8 bases at V and 4 bases at J, leaving 12 bases unmatched. The CDR3 consists of 16 residues. The germline CDR1 and CDR2 sequences are LNHNV and YYDKDF (reference sequence). This sample is drawn from a study of shared clonotypes between healthy human individuals. Study in general: Two female and a few male donors aged 18 to 49 were enrolled.

General study findings and limits: Generally, naive subsets came out with larger estimated richness than memory subsets. Unshared clonotypes carried lower generation probabilities than those common to all four donors.

The TCR originated in a man aged 25 to 40 in good health. Material for sequencing was memory CD8+ T cells sorted from blood. Documented subset: CD45RO+ cells pooled with CCR7-negative TemRA cells. The chain has TRBV15 and TRBJ1-2; 11 positions agree with TRBD1. The DNA of the CDR3 is TGTGCCACCGCCCCGGACAGGGGGCTTTACGGCTATGGCTACACCTTC. Protein product: CATAPDRGLYGYGYTF.